This entry lists 6 T cell receptor beta chains sequenced from one sample in a study of cytomegalovirus exposure and HLA in healthy donors. 13 Jbeta primers and 60 Vbeta primers were used for the PCR. Sequencing was performed with immunoSEQ multiplex PCR; in TCRdb, only in-frame clones are kept and a portion is missing. Counted here are 150,000 or so clones, about 80% occurring once; the ten biggest clones make up nearly 6.5%. Sequenced sample: PBMCs. These receptors were collected from a middle-aged man in good health and CMV-seropositive.

The genes are TRBV9 and TRBJ2-2, with TRBD2 identical over 12 bases. The CDR3 loop spans 16 amino acids. After removal of 4 bases from V and 7 bases from J, the junction contained 8 bases not matched to a gene. The germline V gene encodes CDR1 SGDLS and CDR2 YYNGEE. The CDR3 nucleotides read TGTGCCAGCAGCCCCAGGACTAGCGGGGTTATCGGGGAGCTGTTTTTT. Translated, it gives CASSPRTSGVIGELFF.

In its sample, this clone was seen a few times. The CDR3 here is CASSLNPRTYGYTF. The CDR3 bases are TGTGCCAGCAGTTTGAACCCGCGCACCTATGGCTACACCTTC. The gene calls are TRBV27 and TRBJ1-2; D ambiguous. The CDR3 runs 14 residues. Trimming removed 3 bases at V and 4 bases at J, with 12 bases between. Looked up from germline, CDR1 is MNHEY and CDR2 is SMNVEV (reference sequence).

This chain joins TRBV5-1 and TRBJ1-5, with 7 bases that match TRBD1. This CDR3 is 15 amino acids long. V lost 5 bases to trimming and J lost 0 bases; unmatched junction nucleotides: 5. The germline V gene has CDR1 SGHRS and CDR2 YFSETQ. The CDR3 protein is CASSLTGISNQPQHF. The CDR3 nucleotides are TGCGCCAGCAGTTTGACAGGGATTAGCAATCAGCCCCAGCATTTT.

V is TRBV7-2 and J is TRBJ2-7, with D perhaps matching TRBD1 (6 bases). Germline V gives CDR1 SGHTA, CDR2 FQGNSA. The V end lost 5 bases, the J end lost 2 bases, and 13 bases lay between the germline ends. CDR3 length equals 14 residues. The CDR3 nucleotides read TGTGCCAGCAGCCAAGGGACAATGACCTACGAGCAGTACTTC. Protein: CASSQGTMTYEQYF.

This clone was seen just once. The chain recombines TRBV5-1 with TRBJ1-2; TRBD1 matches 7 bases. Unmatched junction bases numbered 12, after V lost 5 bases and J lost 2 bases. Germline CDR1 and CDR2: SGHRS and YFSETQ. The CDR3 covers 16 residues. The CDR3 is CASRSGTAVSNYGYTF. CDR3 DNA: TGCGCCAGCAGGTCCGGGACAGCAGTTTCAAACTATGGCTACACCTTC.

The chain links TRBV14 to TRBJ2-7; TRBD2 is a possible D gene (6 bases). The CDR3 length is 14 residues. Germline values: CDR1 SGHDN, CDR2 FVKESK. V was clipped by 1 base and J by 0 bases, with 7 bases between them. The chain's CDR3 is CASSQVGSSYEQYF. The CDR3 DNA reads TGTGCCAGCAGCCAAGTCGGGAGCTCCTACGAGCAGTACTTC.